This TCR beta chain was sequenced for a study of blood T cell repertoires in COVID-19. How the authors handled the data: Reference gene primer amplification yielded estimated nucleated cell counts. TCRdb keeps only in-frame clones here, not all; method: immunoSEQ multiplex PCR. V, J and clone size are those of that table, while D and trimming were read from the DNA. This repertoire shows some 170,000 clones, about three quarters found once; its top ten account for 26%. The sample taken for sequencing was peripheral blood. The receptor was isolated from a woman in her seventies with acute or convalescent COVID-19.

Here the CDR3 reads CASSFMADQPQHF. CDR3 nucleotides: TGTGCCAGCAGCTTCATGGCGGATCAGCCCCAGCATTTT. This chain links TRBV7-9 with TRBJ1-5; D remains ambiguous. The CDR3 is 13 amino acids. Trimming cost V 3 bases and J 5 bases, with 8 bases left between them. Germline assignment: CDR1 SEHNR and CDR2 FQNEAQ (reference sequence).